These 11 T cell receptor beta chains share one sample of origin, sequenced in a study of blood T cell repertoires in COVID-19. Assay: immunoSEQ multiplex PCR; the TCRdb copy retains only in-frame clones and omits some. The table records about 73,000 clones, 75% to 90% of them present only once. Sequenced sample: peripheral blood. These receptors were taken from a man older than 75 with acute or convalescent COVID-19.

CDR3 in DNA: TGTGCCAGTAGCAAAGGGGGGGCACCCAATCAGCCCCAGCATTTT. Translation: CASSKGGAPNQPQHF. The V gene is TRBV19, the J gene TRBJ1-5, with D maybe TRBD1 (6 bases). CDR1 and CDR2 from the germline V gene are LNHDA and SQIVND (reference sequence). The V and J ends lost 6 bases and 3 bases respectively, with 15 bases between them. The CDR3 is 15 amino acids.

The rearrangement uses TRBV5-1 and TRBJ2-3; 9 nucleotides agree with TRBD2. Germline V gene sequence: CDR1 SGHRS, CDR2 YFSETQ. After removal of 5 bases from V and 4 bases from J, the junction contained 5 bases not matched to a gene. This CDR3 comprises 14 residues. In DNA form, the CDR3 reads TGCGCCAGCAGTGGTAGCGGGAGTTCAGATACGCAGTATTTT. It yields the protein CASSGSGSSDTQYF.

V usage is TRBV7-9 and J usage is TRBJ1-1; D is possibly TRBD1 (6 bases). The CDR3 sequence is 14 residues long. CDR1 is SEHNR and CDR2 is FQNEAQ in the germline V gene (reference sequence). V gave up 5 bases and J gave up 1 base, with 11 bases separating them. In nucleotides, the CDR3 is TGTGCCAGCAGCGAAGGACAGCAGAACACTGAAGCTTTCTTT. It yields the protein CASSEGQQNTEAFF.

The chain has TRBV19 and TRBJ1-1; TRBD1 aligns across 9 bases. Germline V gives CDR1 LNHDA, CDR2 SQIVND (reference sequence). Trimming cost V 7 bases and J 5 bases; bases outside gene matches: 8. The CDR3 totals 14 residues. The CDR3 DNA reads TGTGCCAGTACTCAGACAGGGGGAGGTACTGAAGCTTTCTTT. This gives the protein CASTQTGGGTEAFF. Full variable domain (rest looked up from reference TRBV19 and TRBJ1-1): DGGITQSPKYLFRKEGQNVTLSCEQNLNHDAMYWYRQDPGQGLRLIYYSQIVNDFQKGDIAEGYSVSREKKESFPLTVTSAQKNPTAFYLCASTQTGGGTEAFFGQGTRLTVV.

The rearrangement links TRBV7-3 to TRBJ2-1; 9 bases fit TRBD2. Germline CDR1 is SGHTA and CDR2 is FQGTGA. Losses at the gene ends were 3 bases for V and 2 bases for J; bases not matched to a gene: 5. The CDR3 sequence is 16 residues long. The CDR3 DNA reads as TGTGCCAGCAGCTTGGCGGGAGGGACGGCCTACAATGAGCAGTTCTTC. Its translation is CASSLAGGTAYNEQFF.

The J gene is TRBJ1-2, the V gene TRBV5-1; D is uncertain. Trimming took 4 bases from V and 0 from J, leaving 10 bases between them. Germline V gene sequence: CDR1 SGHRS, CDR2 YFSETQ. This CDR3 spans 14 amino acids. The CDR3 nucleotides read TGCGCCAGCAGCCTGGACGGTACTAACTATGGCTACACCTTC. Translation gives CASSLDGTNYGYTF. Complete variable domain (other parts from reference TRBV5-1 and TRBJ1-2): KAGVTQTPRYLIKTRGQQVTLSCSPISGHRSVSWYQQTPGQGLQFLFEYFSETQRNKGNFPGRFSGRQFSNSRSEMNVSTLELGDSALYLCASSLDGTNYGYTFGSGTRLTVV.

This clone came up once. V and J are TRBV6-5 and TRBJ1-2; tentatively, D is TRBD1 (5 bases). V was trimmed by 6 bases and J by 2 bases, leaving 10 bases between them. Germline CDR1 and CDR2: MNHEY and SVGAGI. This CDR3 has 13 residues. The CDR3 region has the DNA TGTGCCAGCAGGCAGACAGAGAACTATGGCTACACCTTC. It translates to CASRQTENYGYTF.

The sample holds one count of this clone. The J gene is TRBJ2-5, the V gene TRBV5-8; 11 bases are a match to TRBD2. V was pared by 4 bases and J by 5 bases, with 7 bases of the junction left unmatched. The length of the CDR3 is 15 residues. Germline V gene lookup returns CDR1 SGHTS and CDR2 YDEGEE. CDR3 amino acids: CASSLSGRAGETQYF. The CDR3 DNA is TGTGCCAGCAGCCTTAGCGGGAGGGCCGGTGAGACCCAGTACTTC.

The chain couples TRBV5-8 to TRBJ1-4; D perhaps matches TRBD1 (6 bases). The length of the CDR3 is 15 residues. CDR1 and CDR2 (germline): SGHTS, YDEGEE. Trimming removed 4 bases at V and 0 bases at J, with 10 bases between. CDR3 sequence reads: CASSTRQATNEKLFF. DNA of the CDR3: TGTGCCAGCAGCACCCGACAGGCAACTAATGAAAAACTGTTTTTT.

The chain carries TRBV25-1 and TRBJ1-5; no definite D call. Trimming took off 6 bases at V and 7 bases at J, with 10 bases between the two ends. The germline V gene encodes CDR1 MGHDK and CDR2 SYGVNS. The CDR3 is made up of 12 amino acids. CDR3 loop: CASSHGEQPQHF. CDR3 bases: TGTGCCAGCAGCCATGGGGAGCAGCCCCAGCATTTT.

The genes are TRBV10-3 and TRBJ2-3, with a possible D match to TRBD2 (6 bases). Germline V lookup: CDR1 ENHRY, CDR2 SYGVKD. The CDR3 has 15 residues. Trimming took 3 bases from V and 3 from J, leaving 13 bases between them. The DNA of the CDR3 is TGTGCCATCAGTGACCCGGGGGTGGGGACAGATACGCAGTATTTT. Its translation: CAISDPGVGTDTQYF.